One and the same sample provided the 5 T cell receptor beta chains below, sequenced in a study of T cell repertoires in cytomegalovirus infection. Each CDR3 protein is one row after TCRdb ran MiXCR on the reads. The sample comprises fewer than 650,000 distinct CDR3 sequences, around 40% of which are singletons, and around 48% rests with the top ten. These receptors are not linked to any known antigen. Specimen: cultured PBMCs, collected from culture after CMV antigen stimulation. The receptor source for this set is a human donor in good health (CMV status not recorded). Some clones in this sample may be carry-over from other donors' samples.

The rearrangement links TRBV7-6 to TRBJ1-1, with unresolved D. The V end was cut by 4 bases, the J end by 1 base, with 10 bases between. This CDR3 has 14 amino acids. In germline, CDR1 is SGHVS, CDR2 FNYEAQ. The CDR3 coding sequence is TGTGCCAGCAGCTACCCGGATCGGAACACTGAAGCTTTCTTT. Translated, it gives CASSYPDRNTEAFF.

The rearrangement links TRBV12-3 or TRBV12-4 to TRBJ1-6; D is perhaps TRBD1 (6 bases). Trimming cost V 6 bases and J 7 bases, with 16 bases left between them. CDR3 size: 15 residues. The CDR3 region has the DNA TGTGCCAGCAGCCGGGGGGCCGGGGGGAATTCACCCCTCCACTTT. This sequence encodes CASSRGAGGNSPLHF.

This clonotype came up a few times. J is TRBJ2-3 and V is TRBV28, with 10 positions matching TRBD2. The CDR3 sequence is 14 residues long. CDR1 and CDR2 from the germline V gene are MDHEN and SYDVKM. The trim removed 5 bases at V and 2 bases at J, leaving 1 base unmatched. The CDR3 DNA sequence: TGTGCCAGCAGTAGCGGGGGGGTCACAGATACGCAGTATTTT. This codes for CASSSGGVTDTQYF.

This clonotype was counted between two and nine times. The V gene is TRBV10-3, the J gene TRBJ2-5; 7 positions agree with TRBD2. V shed 3 bases and J 5 bases; nucleotides not matched to a gene: 6. CDR3 length: 14 amino acids. Germline lookup yields CDR1 ENHRY and CDR2 SYGVKD. CDR3 residues: CAISDRLAGETQYF. CDR3 bases: TGTGCCATCAGTGATAGACTAGCCGGGGAGACCCAGTACTTC.

J is TRBJ1-4 and V is TRBV27; maybe TRBD1 (5 bases). V gave up 1 base and J gave up 3 bases, with 15 bases separating them. CDR1 and CDR2 from the germline V gene are MNHEY and SMNVEV (reference sequence). The length of the CDR3 is 17 residues. Here the CDR3 reads CASSLYGTQGPNEKLFF. The CDR3, as DNA: TGTGCCAGCAGTTTATATGGGACCCAGGGCCCTAATGAAAAACTGTTTTTT. Full variable domain (missing parts from reference TRBV27 and TRBJ1-4): EAQVTQNPRYLITVTGKKLTVTCSQNMNHEYMSWYRQDPGLGLRQIYYSMNVEVTDKGDVPEGYKVSRKEKRNFPLILESPSPNQTSLYFCASSLYGTQGPNEKLFFGSGTQLSVL.